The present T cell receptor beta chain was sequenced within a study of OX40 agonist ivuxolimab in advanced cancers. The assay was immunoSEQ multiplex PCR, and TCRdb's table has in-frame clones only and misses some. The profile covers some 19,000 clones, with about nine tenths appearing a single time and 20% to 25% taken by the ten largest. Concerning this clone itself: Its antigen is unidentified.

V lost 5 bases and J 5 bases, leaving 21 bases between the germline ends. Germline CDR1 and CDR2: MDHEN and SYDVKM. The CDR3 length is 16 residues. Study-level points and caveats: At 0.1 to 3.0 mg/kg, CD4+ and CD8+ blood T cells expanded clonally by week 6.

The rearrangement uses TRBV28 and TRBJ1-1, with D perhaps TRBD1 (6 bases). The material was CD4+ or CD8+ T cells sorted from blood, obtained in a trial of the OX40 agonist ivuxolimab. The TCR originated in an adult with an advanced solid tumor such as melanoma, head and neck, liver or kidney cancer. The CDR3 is CASSRTLQGDGTEAFF. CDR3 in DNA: TGTGCCAGCAGTCGTACCCTACAGGGCGATGGAACTGAAGCTTTCTTT.